These 20 T cell receptor beta chains originate from one sample sequenced in a study of blood T cell repertoires in COVID-19. Sequencing was performed with immunoSEQ multiplex PCR; in TCRdb, only in-frame clones are kept and a portion is missing. The data contain 150,000 to 200,000 clones, around 86% of them seen just once; the ten biggest clones take up over 7%. The sample taken for sequencing was peripheral blood. Every receptor here comes from a man aged 45-65 years with active or convalescent COVID-19.

V usage is TRBV7-9 and J usage is TRBJ2-4, with TRBD1 matching 12 bases. The junction had 12 bases not matched to a gene; V was cut back by 4 bases and J by 8 bases. This CDR3 contains 17 residues. Germline V lookup: CDR1 SEHNR, CDR2 FQNEAQ (reference sequence). The CDR3: CASSYRGTGGSLDIQYF. The CDR3 coding sequence is TGTGCCAGCAGCTATCGTGGGACAGGGGGCTCTTTGGACATTCAGTACTTC.

This chain uses TRBV4-1 with TRBJ1-4, with a tentative D call TRBD1 (6 bases). Trimming removed 2 bases at V and 2 bases at J, with 12 bases between. There are 16 residues in the CDR3. Germline V gives CDR1 MGHRA, CDR2 YSYEKL. CDR3 sequence: CASSQPYRATNEKLFF. As DNA, the CDR3 is TGCGCCAGCAGCCAACCCTACAGGGCTACTAATGAAAAACTGTTTTTT.

The chain joins TRBV6-2 or TRBV6-3 to TRBJ2-5; D ambiguous. Trimming removed 1 base at V and 2 bases at J, with 11 bases between. This CDR3 is built from 15 residues. Per germline, CDR1 MNHEY and CDR2 SVGEGT. CDR3 DNA sequence: TGTGCCAGCAGTTACTTTTTCCAGAAGCAAGAGACCCAGTACTTC. Translated: CASSYFFQKQETQYF.

The chain has TRBV3-1 (or the pseudogene TRBV3-2) and TRBJ2-1; TRBD2 is a possible D gene (5 bases). Trimming removed 0 bases at V and 7 bases at J, with 7 bases between. The CDR3 runs to 13 residues. Germline lookup yields CDR1 LGHDT and CDR2 YNNKEL (reference sequence). CDR3 DNA: TGTGCCAGCAGCCAAGATTGGAGGAATGAGCAGTTCTTC. This translates into CASSQDWRNEQFF.

This clone has a single count. This chain's CDR3 is CASSLVGTYSGELFF. The CDR3 nucleotides read TGCGCCAGCAGCTTGGTGGGGACTTACAGCGGGGAGCTGTTTTTT. The rearrangement joins TRBV5-1 to TRBJ2-2, with TRBD2 as a possible D gene (6 bases). V was shortened by 0 bases and J by 7 bases, with 13 bases between the two germline ends. Germline assignment: CDR1 SGHRS and CDR2 YFSETQ. The CDR3 consists of 15 residues. The full variable domain, with the rest looked up from reference TRBV5-1 and TRBJ2-2, is KAGVTQTPRYLIKTRGQQVTLSCSPISGHRSVSWYQQTPGQGLQFLFEYFSETQRNKGNFPGRFSGRQFSNSRSEMNVSTLELGDSALYLCASSLVGTYSGELFFGEGSRLTVL.

The chain links TRBV11-3 to TRBJ2-1; TRBD2 matches 7 bases. The CDR3 has 15 amino acids. V was clipped by 5 bases and J by 2 bases; unmatched bases: 6. Per germline, CDR1 SGHNT and CDR2 YENEEA. In DNA, the CDR3 is TGTGCCAGCAGCGCAAGACTAGCAGCCTACAATGAGCAGTTCTTC. Translation: CASSARLAAYNEQFF. The whole variable domain, filled in from reference TRBV11-3 and TRBJ2-1, reads EAGVVQSPRYKIIEKKQPVAFWCNPISGHNTLYWYLQNLGQGPELLIRYENEEAVDDSQLPKDRFSAERLKGVDSTLKIQPAELGDSAVYLCASSARLAAYNEQFFGPGTRLTVL.

This clone has just a few counts. The chain couples TRBV10-2 to TRBJ2-3, with 7 bases that match TRBD2. Germline V gives CDR1 WSHSY, CDR2 SAAADI. The CDR3 is made up of 13 amino acids. The V and J ends lost 7 bases and 1 base, in that order; junction bases with no gene match: 2. The CDR3 loop is CASKTSGTDTQYF. The DNA of the CDR3 is TGCGCCAGCAAAACTAGCGGCACAGATACGCAGTATTTT.

The rearrangement uses TRBV9 and TRBJ2-5, with 9 bases lining up with TRBD1. This CDR3 comprises 15 residues. In germline, CDR1 is SGDLS, CDR2 YYNGEE. The junction had 8 bases not matched to a gene; V was cut back by 3 bases and J by 5 bases. CDR3 residues: CASSDTGTGSETQYF. The CDR3 DNA reads TGTGCCAGCAGCGACACCGGGACAGGGTCGGAGACCCAGTACTTC.

The genes are TRBV6-5 and TRBJ2-1, with unresolved D. The CDR3 runs 14 residues. V was cut by 5 bases and J by 0 bases, with 8 bases left in between. CDR1 and CDR2 (germline): MNHEY, SVGAGI. The CDR3 is CASSPYSSYNEQFF. The CDR3 DNA reads TGTGCCAGCAGTCCCTATAGCTCCTACAATGAGCAGTTCTTC.

The chain uses TRBV20-1 and TRBJ2-3; 8 bases agree with TRBD1. The CDR3 has 16 amino acids. Trimming at V came to 3 bases and at J to 0 bases, leaving 8 bases not matched to a gene. In germline, CDR1 is DFQATT, CDR2 SNEGSKA (reference sequence). DNA of the CDR3: TGCAGTGCTAGTGGGCAGGGGGCGGGAAGCACAGATACGCAGTATTTT. Translating gives CSASGQGAGSTDTQYF.

To note about this clone: Other nucleotide sequences from this sample produce the same CDR3. V is TRBV5-1 and J is TRBJ2-7, with a tentative D call TRBD2 (5 bases). The V gene lost 0 bases and the J gene lost 6 bases, with 7 bases spanning the gap. The germline CDR1 and CDR2 sequences are SGHRS and YFSETQ. The CDR3 loop spans 12 amino acids. The CDR3 region has the DNA TGCGCCAGCAGCTTGGAACGGGGCGAGCAGTACTTC. Its protein product is CASSLERGEQYF.

The rearrangement uses TRBV7-6 and TRBJ1-3; D is uncertain. There are 15 residues in the CDR3. The V end was cut by 5 bases, the J end by 0 bases, with 11 bases between. From germline, CDR1 is SGHVS and CDR2 FNYEAQ. The CDR3 is CASSPADYSGNTIYF. CDR3 bases: TGTGCCAGCAGCCCCGCGGACTACTCTGGAAACACCATATATTTT.

The rearrangement uses TRBV2 and TRBJ1-2, with 9 bases fitting TRBD1. The germline CDR1 and CDR2 sequences are SNHLY and FYNNEI. V shed 0 bases, J shed 4 bases, and the junction held 3 bases outside the gene matches. The CDR3 runs to 15 residues. The CDR3 region is CASSEAEGQGYGYTF. The CDR3 DNA reads TGTGCCAGCAGTGAAGCAGAGGGACAGGGCTATGGCTACACCTTC. The full variable domain, rest sourced from reference TRBV2 and TRBJ1-2, is EPEVTQTPSHQVTQMGQEVILRCVPISNHLYFYWYRQILGQKVEFLVSFYNNEISEKSEIFDDQFSVERPDGSNFTLKIRSTKLEDSAMYFCASSEAEGQGYGYTFGSGTRLTVV.

This chain connects TRBV28 to TRBJ2-7; D gene ambiguous. The CDR3 loop spans 12 amino acids. Germline V CDR1 and CDR2: MDHEN, SYDVKM. Trimming cost V 4 bases and J 2 bases, with 6 bases left between them. CDR3 protein: CASSSPPYEQYF. The CDR3 nucleotides are TGTGCCAGCAGTTCTCCTCCCTACGAGCAGTACTTC.

The chain employs TRBV10-1 and TRBJ1-5; a possible D gene is TRBD1 (5 bases). CDR1 and CDR2 (germline): WNHNN, SYGVQD (reference sequence). The CDR3 totals 16 residues. V was cut by 2 bases and J by 1 base, with 12 bases left in between. The CDR3 region has the DNA TGCGCCAGCAGTGAGAGGGCAGGGCCGAGCAATCAGCCCCAGCATTTT. This encodes CASSERAGPSNQPQHF.

The rearrangement links TRBV19 to TRBJ2-3; the D is unclear. This CDR3 has 14 amino acids. Trimming shortened V by 4 bases and J by 1 base, and 9 bases separated the two germline ends. The germline gives CDR1 LNHDA, CDR2 SQIVND (reference sequence). The DNA of the CDR3 is TGTGCCAGTAGTACAAGGCTAGGCACAGATACGCAGTATTTT. The encoded protein is CASSTRLGTDTQYF.

The rearrangement joins TRBV19 to TRBJ2-4, with D possibly being TRBD2 (6 bases). Trimming cost V 5 bases and J 6 bases, with 17 bases left between them. The germline V gene has CDR1 LNHDA and CDR2 SQIVND (reference sequence). The CDR3 covers 15 residues. In DNA form, the CDR3 reads TGTGCCAGTAGTTTGGGAGGAGGGCGAGGAAACATTCAGTACTTC. This encodes CASSLGGGRGNIQYF.

This chain joins TRBV4-1 and TRBJ1-4; possibly TRBD1 for D (6 bases). CDR3 size: 14 residues. Between the trimmed V and J ends, which lost 1 base and 9 bases, there was a span of 12 bases. The germline V gene encodes CDR1 MGHRA and CDR2 YSYEKL. The CDR3 DNA reads TGCGCCAGCAGCCAAGGGGACACTAGGCAAAAACTGTTTTTT. Amino acid sequence: CASSQGDTRQKLFF.

The V call is TRBV4-3, the J call TRBJ2-1, with 9 bases aligning to TRBD2. CDR1 and CDR2 (germline): LGHNA, YSLEER. Trimming took 1 base from V and 0 from J; bases not matched to a gene: 4. The CDR3 loop spans 17 amino acids. The CDR3 spells CASSQASGANSYNEQFF. The CDR3 nucleotides read TGCGCCAGCAGCCAAGCTAGCGGGGCTAACTCCTACAATGAGCAGTTCTTC.

The J gene is TRBJ2-7, the V gene TRBV30; a weak D match, TRBD2 (5 bases). The CDR3 is 12 amino acids. CDR1 is GTSNPN and CDR2 is SVGIG in the germline V gene (reference sequence). Trimming removed 3 bases from V and 6 bases from J, with 12 bases in between. This CDR3 reads CAWSLNEGEQYF. The CDR3 DNA reads TGTGCCTGGAGCCTTAACGAGGGCGAGCAGTACTTC.